This T cell receptor beta chain appears in the sequencing data of a study of blood T cell repertoires in COVID-19. Turning to this clone: The sample has other DNA sequences that encode this CDR3 too.

The data were produced by immunoSEQ multiplex PCR, yet TCRdb's version contains in-frame clones alone and is incomplete. Here the sample spans approximately 85,000 clones, about nine tenths being singletons. Sequencing was done on a sample of peripheral blood. This TCR was sampled from a man aged 45-60 years with active or convalescent COVID-19.

CDR3 sequence: CASSLDRGQTYEQYF. The CDR3, as DNA: TGTGCCAGCAGCTTGGATAGGGGGCAGACCTACGAGCAGTACTTC. This rearrangement joins TRBV5-4 to TRBJ2-7; TRBD1 matches 7 bases. Germline V gene data show CDR1 as SGHNT and CDR2 as YYREEE (reference sequence). This CDR3 is built from 15 residues. The trim removed 0 bases at V and 2 bases at J, leaving 5 bases unmatched.